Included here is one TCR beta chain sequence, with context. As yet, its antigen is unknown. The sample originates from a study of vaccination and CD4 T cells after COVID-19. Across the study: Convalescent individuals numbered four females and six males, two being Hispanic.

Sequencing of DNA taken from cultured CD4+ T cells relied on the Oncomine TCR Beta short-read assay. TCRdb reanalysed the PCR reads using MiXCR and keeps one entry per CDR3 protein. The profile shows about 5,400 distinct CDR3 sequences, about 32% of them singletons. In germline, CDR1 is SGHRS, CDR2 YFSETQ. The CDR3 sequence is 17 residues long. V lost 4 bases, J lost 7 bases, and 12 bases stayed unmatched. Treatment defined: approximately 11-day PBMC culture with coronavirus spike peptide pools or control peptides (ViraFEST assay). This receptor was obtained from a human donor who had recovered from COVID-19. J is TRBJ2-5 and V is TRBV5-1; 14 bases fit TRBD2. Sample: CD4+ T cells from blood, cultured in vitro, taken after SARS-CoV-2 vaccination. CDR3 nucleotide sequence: TGCGCCAGCAGCGACCGGACTAGCGGGGGGCCCGGGGTGACCCAGTACTTC. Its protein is CASSDRTSGGPGVTQYF.